This TCR beta chain came from a study of CD8 T cells in ankylosing spondylitis. Study results and caveats: What appeared characteristic of ankylosing spondylitis blood was a TCR beta motif of fewer than ten highly homologous variants.

This clonotype appeared a few times. Its antigen is not identified. MiXCR, run by TCRdb on the 5' RACE reads, gives a single entry per CDR3 protein. In the table there are approximately 400,000 distinct CDR3 sequences, roughly 27% of which are singletons. Trimming shortened V by 6 bases and J by 6 bases, and 14 bases separated the two germline ends. CDR3 length: 12 amino acids. CDR1 is DFQATT and CDR2 is SNEGSKA in the germline V gene (reference sequence). The gene calls are TRBV20-1 and TRBJ1-1, with D maybe TRBD1 (5 bases). This receptor was obtained from a male donor with ankylosing spondylitis. Sequencing was carried out using blood, either unsorted or a sorted T cell fraction (not recorded which). The CDR3 reads CSAPTRGAEAFF. As DNA, the CDR3 is TGCAGTGCCCCCACCCGGGGGGCTGAAGCTTTCTTT.